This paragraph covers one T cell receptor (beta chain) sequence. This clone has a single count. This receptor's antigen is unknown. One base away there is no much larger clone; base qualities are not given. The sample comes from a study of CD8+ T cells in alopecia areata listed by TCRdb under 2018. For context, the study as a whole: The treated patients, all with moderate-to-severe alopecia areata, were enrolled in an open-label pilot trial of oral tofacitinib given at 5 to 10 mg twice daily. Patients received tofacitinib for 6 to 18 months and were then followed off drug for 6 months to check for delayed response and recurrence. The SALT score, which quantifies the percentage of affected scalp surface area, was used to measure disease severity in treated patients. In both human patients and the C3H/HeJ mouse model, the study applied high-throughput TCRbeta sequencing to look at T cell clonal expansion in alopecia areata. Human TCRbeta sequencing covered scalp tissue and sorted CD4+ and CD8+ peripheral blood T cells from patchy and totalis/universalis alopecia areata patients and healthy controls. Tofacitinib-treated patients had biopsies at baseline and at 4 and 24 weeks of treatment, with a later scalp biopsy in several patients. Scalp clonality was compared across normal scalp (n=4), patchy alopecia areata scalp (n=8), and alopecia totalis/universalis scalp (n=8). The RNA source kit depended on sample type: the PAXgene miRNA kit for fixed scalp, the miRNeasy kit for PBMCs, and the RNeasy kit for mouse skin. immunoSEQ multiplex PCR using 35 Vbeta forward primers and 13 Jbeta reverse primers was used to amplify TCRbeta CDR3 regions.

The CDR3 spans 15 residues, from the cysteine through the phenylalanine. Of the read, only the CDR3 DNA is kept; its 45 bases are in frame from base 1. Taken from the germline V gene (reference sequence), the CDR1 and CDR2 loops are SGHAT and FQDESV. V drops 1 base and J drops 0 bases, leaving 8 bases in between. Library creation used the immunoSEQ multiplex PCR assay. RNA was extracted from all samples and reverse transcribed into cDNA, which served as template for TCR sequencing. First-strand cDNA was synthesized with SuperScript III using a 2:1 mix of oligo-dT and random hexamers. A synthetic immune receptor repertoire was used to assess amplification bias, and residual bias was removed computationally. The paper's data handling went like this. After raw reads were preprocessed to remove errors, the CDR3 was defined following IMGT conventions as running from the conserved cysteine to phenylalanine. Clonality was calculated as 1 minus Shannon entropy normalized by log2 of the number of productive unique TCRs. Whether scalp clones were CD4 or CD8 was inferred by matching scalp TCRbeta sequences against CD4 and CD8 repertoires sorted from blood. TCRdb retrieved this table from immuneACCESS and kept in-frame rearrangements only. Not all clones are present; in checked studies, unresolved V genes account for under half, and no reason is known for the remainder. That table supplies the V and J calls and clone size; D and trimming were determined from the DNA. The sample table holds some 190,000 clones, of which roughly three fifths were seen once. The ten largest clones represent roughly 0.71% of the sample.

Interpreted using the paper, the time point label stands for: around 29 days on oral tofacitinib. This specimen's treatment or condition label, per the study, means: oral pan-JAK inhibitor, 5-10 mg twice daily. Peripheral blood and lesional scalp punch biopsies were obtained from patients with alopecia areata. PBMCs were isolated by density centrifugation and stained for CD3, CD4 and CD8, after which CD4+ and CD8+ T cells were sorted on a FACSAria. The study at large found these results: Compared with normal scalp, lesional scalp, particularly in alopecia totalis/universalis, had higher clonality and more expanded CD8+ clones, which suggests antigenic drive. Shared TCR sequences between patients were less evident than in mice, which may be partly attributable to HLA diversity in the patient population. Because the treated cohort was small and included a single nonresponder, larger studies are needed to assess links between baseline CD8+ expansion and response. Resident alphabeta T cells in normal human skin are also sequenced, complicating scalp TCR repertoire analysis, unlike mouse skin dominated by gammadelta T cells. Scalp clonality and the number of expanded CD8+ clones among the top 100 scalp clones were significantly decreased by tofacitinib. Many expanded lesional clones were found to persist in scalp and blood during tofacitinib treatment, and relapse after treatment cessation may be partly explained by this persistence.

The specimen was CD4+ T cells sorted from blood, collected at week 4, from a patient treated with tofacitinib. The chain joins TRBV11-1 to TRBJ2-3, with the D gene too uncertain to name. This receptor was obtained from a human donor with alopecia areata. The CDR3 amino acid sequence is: CASSLGAGSTDTQYF. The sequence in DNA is TGTGCCAGCAGCTTAGGGGCCGGTAGCACAGATACGCAGTATTTT.